This T cell receptor (beta chain) emerged from a study of OX40 agonist ivuxolimab in advanced cancers. About the research overall: A mean age of approximately 58 years, range about 20 to 79, was recorded, and approximately 85% were male. A partial response was reached by three patients: one with hepatocellular carcinoma and two with cutaneous melanoma.

The V gene's germline CDR1 is MDHEN and CDR2 SYDVKM. V lost 6 bases and J lost 6, with 17 bases in between. CDR3 length: 14 residues. Blood samples were obtained at baseline, cycle 4 day 1, and cycle 7 day 1. Only in-frame clones appear in the TCRdb table, and some are missing; sequencing was by immunoSEQ multiplex PCR. Among over 65,000 clones listed, approximately 80% were seen once. The sequencing used CD4+ or CD8+ T cells sorted from blood, collected in a trial of the OX40 agonist ivuxolimab. This receptor was obtained from an adult with an advanced solid tumor such as melanoma, head and neck, liver or kidney cancer. V is TRBV28 and J is TRBJ1-1; tentative D call: TRBD1 (6 bases). DNA for the CDR3: TGTGCCAGCAGCCCCTACAGGGAGAGGGCTGAAGCTTTCTTT. It specifies CASSPYRERAEAFF.